The 25 T cell receptor beta chains below come from one sample, sequenced in a study of technical replicates of blood from a handful of donors. Sequencing was performed with immunoSEQ multiplex PCR; in TCRdb, only in-frame clones are kept and a portion is missing. Of some 87,000 clones listed, roughly 97% were seen once; the top ten hold more than 0.15%. Sequencing input: T cells isolated from PBMCs. The origin of the receptors is a human donor in good health.

The chain couples TRBV27 to TRBJ1-2, with a weak D call TRBD1 (5 bases). The CDR3 extends over 14 amino acids. Germline V lookup: CDR1 MNHEY, CDR2 SMNVEV (reference sequence). V lost 6 bases and J lost 1, with 12 bases in between. CDR3 residues: CASRKTDFNYGYTF. The CDR3 region has the DNA TGTGCCAGCAGAAAGACAGACTTTAACTATGGCTACACCTTC.

The chain joins TRBV5-5 to TRBJ1-4; no firm D call. V shed 4 bases and J shed 5 bases, with 27 bases lying between them. Germline V gives CDR1 SGHKS, CDR2 YYEKEE (reference sequence). This CDR3 is 19 amino acids long. The CDR3 sequence: CASSIQPSVGRLRNEKLFF. As DNA, the CDR3 is TGTGCCAGCAGCATACAGCCCTCCGTGGGCAGATTACGAAATGAAAAACTGTTTTTT.

V and J are TRBV10-3 and TRBJ2-1, with TRBD1 matching over 10 bases. Germline-derived CDR1 and CDR2 are ENHRY and SYGVKD. This CDR3 comprises 15 residues. Trimming removed 4 bases from V and 3 bases from J; junction bases left unmatched: 3. The CDR3 sequence: CAISARDRGYNEQFF. CDR3 nucleotides: TGTGCCATCAGTGCCCGGGACAGGGGCTACAATGAGCAGTTCTTC.

This clone has a single count. The V and J genes are TRBV7-3 and TRBJ2-1, with 14 bases lining up with TRBD2. Unmatched junction bases numbered 8, after V lost 4 bases and J lost 6 bases. This CDR3 region has 17 residues. In germline, CDR1 is SGHTA, CDR2 FQGTGA. Written as DNA, the CDR3 is TGTGCCAGCAGCTCAGGACTAGCGGGGGGACTTAGCAATGAGCAGTTCTTC. Translation: CASSSGLAGGLSNEQFF.

The chain links TRBV27 to TRBJ2-7; 7 bases are a match to TRBD1. This CDR3 contains 13 residues. With V trimmed by 5 bases and J by 3 bases, 4 bases remained unmatched. Looked up from germline, CDR1 is MNHEY and CDR2 is SMNVEV (reference sequence). The CDR3 loop is CASSKRDSYEQYF. Here the CDR3 DNA reads TGTGCCAGCAGTAAAAGGGACAGCTACGAGCAGTACTTC.

This clone was detected once. The chain recombines TRBV10-3 with TRBJ1-2, with a possible D match to TRBD1 (6 bases). CDR1 ENHRY and CDR2 SYGVKD come from the germline V gene. The CDR3 is made up of 14 amino acids. V gave up 3 bases and J gave up 3 bases, with 11 bases separating them. CDR3 sequence: CAISDQGQDYGYTF. The DNA for the CDR3 is TGTGCCATCAGTGACCAGGGGCAGGACTATGGCTACACCTTC.

The chain recombines TRBV11-2 with TRBJ2-3; a possible D gene is TRBD2 (7 bases). This CDR3 spans 19 amino acids. The germline V gene encodes CDR1 SGHAT and CDR2 FQNNGV. The V and J ends lost 2 bases and 6 bases respectively, with 27 bases between them. DNA for the CDR3: TGTGCCAGCAGCTTAAGGGGGGGGGACTTTGGGGATGTTCGGGATACGCAGTATTTT. This sequence encodes CASSLRGGDFGDVRDTQYF.

As DNA, the CDR3 is TGCAGTGCTCAGTCTGTCAGTGAGCAGTTCTTC. It specifies CSAQSVSEQFF. The chain is built from TRBV20-1 and TRBJ2-1; the D is unclear. The germline CDR1 and CDR2 sequences are DFQATT and SNEGSKA (reference sequence). Trimming shortened V by 5 bases and J by 9 bases, and 11 bases separated the two germline ends. This CDR3 is built from 11 residues.

This clone was found a few times. This chain joins TRBV7-6 and TRBJ2-7; D is possibly TRBD1 (5 bases). With 0 bases removed from V and 8 bases from J, the gap between germline ends came to 8 bases. This CDR3 region has 12 residues. Germline values: CDR1 SGHVS, CDR2 FNYEAQ. The CDR3 protein is CASSLAGQKQYF. DNA of the CDR3: TGTGCCAGCAGCTTAGCGGGGCAGAAGCAGTACTTC.

The chain has TRBV10-2 and TRBJ2-1; D ambiguous. The ends were cut back, 4 bases at V and 9 bases at J, with 10 bases in the middle. Germline CDR1 reads WSHSY; CDR2 reads SAAADI. The CDR3 runs 12 residues. For the CDR3, the DNA is TGCGCCAGCAGTGCTGGATGGAGTGAGCAGTTCTTC. It codes for CASSAGWSEQFF.

In DNA form, the CDR3 reads TGTGCCAGCACCCTTAGGATGATAGCGGAACCCCCCCCGGATGCCAAAAACATTCAGTACTTC. The encoded protein is CASTLRMIAEPPPDAKNIQYF. The J gene is TRBJ2-4, the V gene TRBV28, with D possibly matching TRBD2 (6 bases). Germline CDR1 reads MDHEN; CDR2 reads SYDVKM. Trimming took 7 bases from V and 1 from J, leaving 32 bases between them. This CDR3 comprises 21 residues.

This chain links TRBV20-1 with TRBJ1-2; D is undetermined. V lost 3 bases and J lost 8, with 7 bases in between. Germline assignment: CDR1 DFQATT and CDR2 SNEGSKA (reference sequence). CDR3 length: 10 amino acids. The CDR3 DNA is TGCAGTGCTAGCTCTAGGGGCTACACCTTC. It is translated as CSASSRGYTF.

V and J are TRBV13 and TRBJ2-7; D is undetermined. Germline CDR1 is PRHDT and CDR2 is FYEKMQ (reference sequence). This CDR3 is built from 14 residues. V lost 1 base to trimming and J lost 5 bases, with 12 bases between them. For the CDR3, the DNA is TGTGCCAGCAGCTTAGAGGCAGGTTCTGACGAGCAGTACTTC. Its protein is CASSLEAGSDEQYF.

The chain uses TRBV4-1 and TRBJ1-1; the match to TRBD1 covers 7 bases. The CDR3 is made up of 17 amino acids. After removal of 5 bases from V and 0 bases from J, the junction contained 12 bases not matched to a gene. In germline, CDR1 is MGHRA, CDR2 YSYEKL. The CDR3 here is CASSFTQTGYMNTEAFF. In DNA form, the CDR3 reads TGCGCCAGCAGCTTTACCCAGACAGGGTACATGAACACTGAAGCTTTCTTT.

The chain links TRBV11-2 to TRBJ2-7, with 12 bases identical to TRBD1. V gave up 6 bases and J gave up 6 bases; unmatched junction bases: 15. CDR1 and CDR2 from the germline V gene are SGHAT and FQNNGV. The CDR3 runs 17 residues. CDR3 sequence: CASRPGQGAFSGLEQYF. The CDR3 nucleotides read TGTGCCAGCAGACCGGGACAGGGGGCGTTTTCTGGGCTCGAGCAGTACTTC.

This chain uses TRBV7-9 with TRBJ2-1, with TRBD1 as a possible D gene (5 bases). This CDR3 is 13 amino acids long. CDR1 is SEHNR, CDR2 FQNEAQ, per germline (reference sequence). V lost 5 bases and J lost 11, with 16 bases in between. The CDR3 sequence is CASSEGQGPQQFF. Here the CDR3 DNA reads TGTGCCAGCAGCGAAGGCCAGGGCCCTCAGCAGTTCTTC.

This clone has just one count. The chain combines TRBV4-1 with TRBJ2-7; D perhaps matches TRBD1 (5 bases). This CDR3 spans 15 amino acids. The V gene's germline CDR1 is MGHRA and CDR2 YSYEKL. Trimming removed 0 bases from V and 4 bases from J, with 13 bases in between. CDR3 sequence (DNA): TGCGCCAGCAGCCAAGATCCGACAGAGCTTTACGAGCAGTACTTC. It translates to CASSQDPTELYEQYF.

J is TRBJ2-3 and V is TRBV5-1; 12 bases line up with TRBD2. Per germline, CDR1 SGHRS and CDR2 YFSETQ. The V and J ends lost 4 bases and 0 bases, in that order; junction bases with no gene match: 3. This CDR3 has 16 residues. In DNA form, the CDR3 reads TGCGCCAGCAGCCCCGGGACTAGCGGGAGCACAGATACGCAGTATTTT. This translates into CASSPGTSGSTDTQYF.

The rearrangement links TRBV25-1 to TRBJ2-2; D is unresolved. This CDR3 has 13 residues. Deletions cut 4 bases from V and 6 bases from J, with 9 bases between. Germline V CDR1 and CDR2: MGHDK, SYGVNS. The CDR3 DNA follows: TGTGCCAGCAGTGCCAGTCGGGCCGGGGAGCTGTTTTTT. It specifies CASSASRAGELFF.

The J gene is TRBJ2-7, the V gene TRBV2; 8 bases are shared with TRBD1. Germline V gene lookup returns CDR1 SNHLY and CDR2 FYNNEI. Trimming cost V 4 bases and J 3 bases; bases outside gene matches: 5. The CDR3 consists of 14 residues. The CDR3 is CASSVGQGDYEQYF. The DNA for the CDR3 is TGTGCCAGCAGTGTCGGACAGGGAGACTACGAGCAGTACTTC.

This chain uses TRBV6-1 with TRBJ1-5, with D tentatively TRBD1 (5 bases). The germline gives CDR1 MNHNS, CDR2 SASEGT. This CDR3 spans 15 amino acids. The ends were cut back, 4 bases at V and 6 bases at J, with 16 bases in the middle. CDR3 residues: CASSGETVWGQPQHF. CDR3 DNA: TGTGCCAGCAGTGGAGAGACAGTCTGGGGTCAGCCCCAGCATTTT.

The chain uses TRBV2 and TRBJ2-7; TRBD1 agrees at 9 bases. There are 14 residues in the CDR3. Germline V gene data show CDR1 as SNHLY and CDR2 as FYNNEI. V dropped 1 base and J dropped 6; count of bases not matched to a gene: 4. The CDR3 is CASSEGTGVSEQYF. As DNA, the CDR3 is TGTGCCAGCAGTGAAGGGACAGGGGTCTCCGAGCAGTACTTC.

This rearrangement joins TRBV28 to TRBJ2-5; D uncertain. Germline loops: CDR1 MDHEN, CDR2 SYDVKM. This CDR3 is 15 amino acids long. Trimming took off 5 bases at V and 1 base at J, with 14 bases between the two ends. This CDR3 is CASSGGRRPQETQYF. CDR3 nucleotide sequence: TGTGCCAGCAGTGGTGGGCGCAGGCCCCAAGAGACCCAGTACTTC.

The chain recombines TRBV7-9 with TRBJ1-5; D is unclear. CDR1 and CDR2 from the germline V gene are SEHNR and FQNEAQ (reference sequence). This CDR3 spans 13 amino acids. Trimming cost V 2 bases and J 7 bases, with 9 bases left between them. CDR3 DNA sequence: TGTGCCAGCAGCTTAAATTCTATGCAGCCCCAGCATTTT. Translating it yields CASSLNSMQPQHF.

V is TRBV7-2 and J is TRBJ2-3, with D possibly TRBD1 on 6 matching bases. The germline gives CDR1 SGHTA, CDR2 FQGNSA. This CDR3 has 15 residues. Trimming stripped 7 bases from V and 3 bases from J, with 17 bases between. The CDR3 spells CASNLGVQGTDTQYF. The CDR3 coding sequence is TGTGCCAGCAACCTTGGAGTCCAGGGGACAGATACGCAGTATTTT.